The 19 T cell receptor beta chains listed next were all sequenced from one sample in a study of T cell clones after liver transplantation. Clones were read by immunoSEQ multiplex PCR, and TCRdb kept only the in-frame ones, dropping some. The sample contains 40,000 to 65,000 clones, around 85% of which appear only once. Here the sequenced sample was CD4+ T cells from blood, taken before liver transplant. These receptors originate from a human donor who received a liver transplant.

The chain combines TRBV9 with TRBJ2-3; 14 nucleotides align to TRBD2. V trimming: 0 bases; J trimming: 0 bases; junction bases outside the gene matches: 6. This CDR3 has 19 residues. Germline CDR1 is SGDLS and CDR2 is YYNGEE. The CDR3 DNA reads TGTGCCAGCAGCGTAGTGACTAGCGGGGGGGTCACTAGCACAGATACGCAGTATTTT. Translated, it gives CASSVVTSGGVTSTDTQYF.

The V gene is TRBV7-6, the J gene TRBJ2-1; D not certain. Per germline, CDR1 SGHVS and CDR2 FNYEAQ. CDR3 length: 13 residues. Trimming took 0 bases from V and 7 from J, leaving 7 bases between them. CDR3 nucleotide sequence: TGTGCCAGCAGCTTAGCGAGTGTTAATGAGCAGTTCTTC. Translation: CASSLASVNEQFF. Full variable domain (remainder filled in from reference TRBV7-6 and TRBJ2-1): GAGVSQSPRYKVTKRGQDVALRCDPISGHVSLYWYRQALGQGPEFLTYFNYEAQQDKSGLPNDRFSAERPEGSISTLTIQRTEQRDSAMYRCASSLASVNEQFFGPGTRLTVL.

This chain connects TRBV9 to TRBJ2-6; D call uncertain. Trimming cost V 0 bases and J 2 bases, with 0 bases left between them. Germline CDR1 is SGDLS and CDR2 is YYNGEE. CDR3 length: 13 amino acids. CDR3: CASSVAGANVLTF. The CDR3 DNA reads as TGTGCCAGCAGCGTAGCTGGGGCCAACGTCCTGACTTTC. Filled out from reference TRBV9 and TRBJ2-6, the complete variable domain reads DSGVTQTPKHLITATGQRVTLRCSPRSGDLSVYWYQQSLDQGLQFLIQYYNGEERAKGNILERFSAQQFPDLHSELNLSSLELGDSALYFCASSVAGANVLTFGAGSRLTVL.

V usage is TRBV5-1 and J usage is TRBJ1-5; D is uncertain. Trimming took off 2 bases at V and 4 bases at J, with 10 bases between the two ends. The V gene's germline CDR1 is SGHRS and CDR2 YFSETQ. The length of the CDR3 is 14 residues. CDR3 in DNA: TGCGCCAGCAGCTTCCTGGGAGGGAATCAGCCCCAGCATTTT. Translation: CASSFLGGNQPQHF.

The rearrangement joins TRBV18 to TRBJ1-4; D is unresolved. CDR3 length: 16 amino acids. The germline V and J ends were trimmed by 2 bases and 0 bases, with 10 bases remaining between them. Germline V gene data show CDR1 as KGHSH and CDR2 as LQKENI. CDR3 bases: TGTGCCAGCTCACCAATGGCGATAACAACTAATGAAAAACTGTTTTTT. Its protein is CASSPMAITTNEKLFF.

This chain uses TRBV7-9 with TRBJ1-5, with 10 bases aligning to TRBD1. Germline loops: CDR1 SEHNR, CDR2 FQNEAQ (reference sequence). The V segment lost 4 bases and the J segment 2 bases; nucleotides outside the gene matches: 2. The CDR3 sequence is 15 residues long. This CDR3 is CASSSGTGGNQPQHF. CDR3 coding DNA: TGTGCCAGCAGCTCCGGGACAGGGGGCAATCAGCCCCAGCATTTT.

This chain connects TRBV4-3 to TRBJ1-2, with D possibly matching TRBD1 (5 bases). Germline-derived CDR1 and CDR2 are LGHNA and YSLEER. The V gene lost 5 bases and the J gene lost 1 base, with 14 bases spanning the gap. The CDR3 runs 15 residues. CDR3 DNA sequence: TGCGCCAGCAGCGCTGGAGTGGGGCGTAACTATGGCTACACCTTC. Amino acids: CASSAGVGRNYGYTF.

As regards this clone: Other DNA sequences of this sample code for an identical CDR3. V and J are TRBV6-5 and TRBJ1-1; 7 bases match TRBD1. Per germline, CDR1 MNHEY and CDR2 SVGAGI. The V segment lost 6 bases and the J segment 0 bases; nucleotides outside the gene matches: 4. The CDR3 runs to 14 residues. This CDR3 reads CASRKQGMNTEAFF. The DNA for the CDR3 is TGTGCCAGCAGAAAACAGGGGATGAACACTGAAGCTTTCTTT.

The rearrangement uses TRBV28 and TRBJ2-5; 9 nucleotides match TRBD1. Unmatched junction bases numbered 3, after V lost 2 bases and J lost 2 bases. CDR1 and CDR2 (germline): MDHEN, SYDVKM. The CDR3 sequence is 15 residues long. CDR3 nucleotides: TGTGCCAGCAGTTTAGCGGGACAGGGACAAGAGACCCAGTACTTC. Translated: CASSLAGQGQETQYF.

The gene calls are TRBV19 and TRBJ2-5, with D possibly TRBD1 on 6 matching bases. Germline CDR1 is LNHDA and CDR2 is SQIVND (reference sequence). This CDR3 has 17 residues. Trimming took 8 bases from V and 5 from J, leaving 27 bases between them. The CDR3 DNA follows: TGTGCCAGTCAGAATGGGGGCCTATCCAAAGCATCGGAGACCCAGTACTTC. Translation: CASQNGGLSKASETQYF.

The CDR3 coding sequence is TGTGCCAGCACGAGCGGGAACACAGATACGCAGTATTTT. This gives the protein CASTSGNTDTQYF. The rearrangement uses TRBV14 and TRBJ2-3, with TRBD2 matching 7 bases. This CDR3 has 13 residues. V lost 7 bases and J lost 2; bases outside the gene matches: 3. The V gene's germline CDR1 is SGHDN and CDR2 FVKESK.

This chain uses TRBV2 with TRBJ1-5; D possibly corresponds to TRBD1 (5 bases). Germline lookup yields CDR1 SNHLY and CDR2 FYNNEI. This CDR3 contains 13 residues. V was trimmed by 5 bases and J by 1 base, leaving 6 bases between them. CDR3 in amino acids: CASSRDSNQPQHF. CDR3 DNA: TGTGCCAGCAGTAGGGACAGCAATCAGCCCCAGCATTTT.

This clone has only one observation. The genes are TRBV5-4 and TRBJ2-3; D ambiguous. With 1 base removed from V and 4 bases from J, the gap between germline ends came to 7 bases. Germline V gene lookup returns CDR1 SGHNT and CDR2 YYREEE (reference sequence). The length of the CDR3 is 13 residues. The CDR3 nucleotides read TGTGCCAGCAGCTTGACTGCCCCAGATACGCAGTATTTT. Translating it yields CASSLTAPDTQYF.

This clone showed up just once. This chain uses TRBV5-5 with TRBJ2-7; either TRBD1 or TRBD2 may fit D (5 bases each). The CDR3 length is 15 residues. Trimming removed 0 bases from V and 0 bases from J, with 10 bases in between. Germline V CDR1 and CDR2: SGHKS, YYEKEE (reference sequence). This CDR3 is CASSLGRDLSYEQYF. For the CDR3, the DNA is TGTGCCAGCAGCTTGGGCAGGGACCTCTCCTACGAGCAGTACTTC.

The rearrangement joins TRBV5-1 to TRBJ2-7, with TRBD2 identical over 12 bases. J was trimmed by 6 bases and V by 4 bases; bases with no gene match: 8. Per the germline V gene, CDR1 is SGHRS and CDR2 is YFSETQ. This CDR3 is 15 amino acids long. The CDR3 nucleotides are TGCGCCAGCAGCCCGCTAGCGGGAGGGCCGATCGAGCAGTACTTC. Its translation is CASSPLAGGPIEQYF.

This chain uses TRBV9 with TRBJ2-7, with D perhaps being TRBD1 or TRBD2 (5 bases each). In germline, CDR1 is SGDLS, CDR2 YYNGEE. The CDR3 contains 16 residues. The V gene lost 4 bases and the J gene lost 6 bases, with 23 bases spanning the gap. CDR3 nucleotides: TGTGCCAGCAGCCCCCGGGAAGGGGACGGAGGAGCCGAGCAGTACTTC. This translates into CASSPREGDGGAEQYF.

The chain carries TRBV5-5 and TRBJ1-3, with D maybe TRBD1 (5 bases). The CDR3 runs to 14 residues. The ends were cut back, 6 bases at V and 4 bases at J, with 14 bases in the middle. Germline values: CDR1 SGHKS, CDR2 YYEKEE (reference sequence). CDR3: CASMGIGAGNTIYF. CDR3 sequence (DNA): TGTGCCAGCATGGGGATCGGGGCCGGAAACACCATATATTTT.

This clone was picked up one time. The chain couples TRBV5-4 to TRBJ2-5; maybe TRBD2 (6 bases). Germline V CDR1 and CDR2: SGHNT, YYREEE (reference sequence). The CDR3 is 14 amino acids. V lost 0 bases and J lost 7, with 13 bases in between. The CDR3 sequence is CASSLGGVQGTQYF. The CDR3 DNA follows: TGTGCCAGCAGCTTGGGGGGGGTTCAGGGGACCCAGTACTTC.

The chain links TRBV18 to TRBJ1-2; D is ambiguous. Trimming removed 6 bases from V and 3 bases from J, with 14 bases in between. Germline CDR1 KGHSH, CDR2 LQKENI. There are 14 residues in the CDR3. CDR3 sequence reads: CASSFGAQDYGYTF. In DNA, the CDR3 is TGTGCCAGCTCCTTCGGTGCCCAAGACTATGGCTACACCTTC.